This T cell receptor beta chain was recovered during a study of tumor-infiltrating T cells and Merkel cell polyomavirus. About the research overall: The study examined CD8+ T cells specific for the Merkel cell polyomavirus KLL epitope. Patients at varying disease stages had median approximately 2.6-year follow-up, range 1.1–6.0. Therapies varied by patient, including chemotherapy, radiation and immunotherapies.

Produced via immunoSEQ multiplex PCR; TCRdb's table is partial and in-frame only. The sample contains about 25,000 clones, about 85% of which appear only once. All patients' tumors stained robustly positive for Merkel cell polyomavirus Large T antigen by immunohistochemistry. Patients had KLL-tetramer+ cells above 0.04% of CD8+ T cells. Patients were all Caucasian, aged about 50 to 80, median approximately 70. Germline V gene sequence: CDR1 MNHNS, CDR2 SASEGT. The CDR3 consists of 17 residues. Trimming cost V 1 base and J 10 bases; bases outside gene matches: 12. The receptor was isolated from a man aged 50-60 years with Merkel cell carcinoma. The rearrangement joins TRBV6-1 to TRBJ2-2, with TRBD2 matching 10 bases. Source material: lymph node tissue. CDR3 residues: CASSEVAGGGGEQELFF. In DNA, the CDR3 is TGTGCCAGCAGTGAAGTAGCGGGAGGAGGTGGAGAGCAGGAGCTGTTTTTT.